This entry concerns a single T cell receptor beta chain. This specimen belongs to a study of cytomegalovirus exposure and HLA in healthy donors. Overall study: Early on, a data release was issued that held 65 million to 100 million unique TCRs from HLA-typed donors.

The germline CDR1 and CDR2 sequences are SGHRS and YFSETQ. Trimming stripped 9 bases from V and 6 bases from J, with 14 bases between. There are 12 residues in the CDR3. Primers for the PCR totalled 60 Vbeta and 13 Jbeta. Data came from immunoSEQ multiplex PCR; TCRdb stores just in-frame clones and leaves some out. Among roughly 150,000 clones listed, roughly 80% were seen once. Material for sequencing was PBMCs. The chain has TRBV5-1 and TRBJ2-3; D remains unclear. This sequence originates from a male donor in good health and CMV-seronegative. The CDR3: CATLPVLDTQYF. CDR3 nucleotide sequence: TGCGCCACCCTTCCTGTCTTGGATACGCAGTATTTT.